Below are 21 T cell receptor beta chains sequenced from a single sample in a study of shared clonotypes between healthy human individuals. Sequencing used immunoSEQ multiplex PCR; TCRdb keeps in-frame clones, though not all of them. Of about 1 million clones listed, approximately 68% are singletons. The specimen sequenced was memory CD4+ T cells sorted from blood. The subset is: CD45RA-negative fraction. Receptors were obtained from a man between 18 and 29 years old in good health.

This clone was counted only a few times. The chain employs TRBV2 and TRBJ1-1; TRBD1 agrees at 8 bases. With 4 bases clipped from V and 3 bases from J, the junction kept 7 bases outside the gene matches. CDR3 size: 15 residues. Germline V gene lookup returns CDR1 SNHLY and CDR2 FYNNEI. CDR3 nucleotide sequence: TGTGCCAGCAGTGGGCCACAGGGGGTTGACACTGAAGCTTTCTTT. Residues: CASSGPQGVDTEAFF.

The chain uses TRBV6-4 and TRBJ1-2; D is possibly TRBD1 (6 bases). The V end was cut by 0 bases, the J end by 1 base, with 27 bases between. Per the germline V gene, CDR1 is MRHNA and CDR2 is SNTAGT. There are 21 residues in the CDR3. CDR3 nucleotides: TGTGCCAGCAGTGACTCGTGGGCGGGGGGCCACAGGGCAGGAGGTAACTATGGCTACACCTTC. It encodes CASSDSWAGGHRAGGNYGYTF.

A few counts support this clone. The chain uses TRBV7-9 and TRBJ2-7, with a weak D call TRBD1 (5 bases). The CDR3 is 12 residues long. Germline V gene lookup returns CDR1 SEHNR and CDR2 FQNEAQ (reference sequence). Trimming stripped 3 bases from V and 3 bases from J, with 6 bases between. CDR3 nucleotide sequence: TGTGCCAGCAGCTTCAGGGACTACGAGCAGTACTTC. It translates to CASSFRDYEQYF.

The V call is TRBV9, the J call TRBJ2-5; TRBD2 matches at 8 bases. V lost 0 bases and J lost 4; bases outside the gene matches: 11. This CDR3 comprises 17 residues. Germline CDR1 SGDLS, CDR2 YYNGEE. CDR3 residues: CASSVGNGGALLETQYF. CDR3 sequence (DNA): TGTGCCAGCAGCGTAGGGAACGGGGGGGCCTTGTTAGAGACCCAGTACTTC.

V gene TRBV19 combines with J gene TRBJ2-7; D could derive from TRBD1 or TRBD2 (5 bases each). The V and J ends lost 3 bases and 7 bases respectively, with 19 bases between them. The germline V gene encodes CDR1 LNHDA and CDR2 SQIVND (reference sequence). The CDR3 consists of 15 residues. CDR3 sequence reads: CASSMIFPGRIEQYF. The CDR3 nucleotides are TGTGCCAGTAGTATGATATTTCCGGGACGGATAGAGCAGTACTTC.

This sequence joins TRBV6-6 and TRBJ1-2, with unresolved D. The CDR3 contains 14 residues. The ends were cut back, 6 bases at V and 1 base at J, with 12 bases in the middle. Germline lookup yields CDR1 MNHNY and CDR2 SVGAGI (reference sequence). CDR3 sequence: CASSPKRDNYGYTF. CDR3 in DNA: TGTGCCAGCAGCCCAAAGAGGGATAACTATGGCTACACCTTC.

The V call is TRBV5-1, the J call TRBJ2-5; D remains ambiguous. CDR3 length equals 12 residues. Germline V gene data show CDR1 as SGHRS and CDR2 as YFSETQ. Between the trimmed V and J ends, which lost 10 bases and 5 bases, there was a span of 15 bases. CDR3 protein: CASSMPSETQYF. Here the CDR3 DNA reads TGCGCCTCCAGTATGCCGTCGGAGACCCAGTACTTC.

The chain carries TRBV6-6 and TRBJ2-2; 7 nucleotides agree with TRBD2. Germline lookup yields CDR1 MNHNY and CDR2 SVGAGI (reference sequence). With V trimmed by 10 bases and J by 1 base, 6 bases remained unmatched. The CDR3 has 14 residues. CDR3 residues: CATYTGGNTGELFF. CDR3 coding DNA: TGTGCCACCTATACGGGGGGGAACACCGGGGAGCTGTTTTTT.

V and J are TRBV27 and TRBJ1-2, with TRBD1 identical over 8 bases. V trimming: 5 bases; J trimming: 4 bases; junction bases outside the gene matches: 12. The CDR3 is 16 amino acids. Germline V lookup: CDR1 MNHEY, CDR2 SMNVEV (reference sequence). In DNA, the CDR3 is TGTGCCAGCAGTCATATGTCCGGGACAGGCTTCTATGGCTACACCTTC. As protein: CASSHMSGTGFYGYTF.

CDR3 bases: TGTGCCAGCAGCCGGACAGGGTCCAATTCACCCCTCCACTTT. Translated: CASSRTGSNSPLHF. The chain joins TRBV6-6 to TRBJ1-6, with TRBD1 identical over 8 bases. V was pared by 6 bases and J by 7 bases, with 5 bases of the junction left unmatched. Germline V CDR1 and CDR2: MNHNY, SVGAGI (reference sequence). The CDR3 runs 14 residues.

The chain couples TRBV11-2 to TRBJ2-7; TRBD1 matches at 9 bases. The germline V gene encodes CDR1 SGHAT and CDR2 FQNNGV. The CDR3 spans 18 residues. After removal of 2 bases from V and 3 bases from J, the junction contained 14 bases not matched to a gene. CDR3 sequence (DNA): TGTGCCAGCAGCTTAACCACCACCTACGGGACAGGGTTCTACGAGCAGTACTTC. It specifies CASSLTTTYGTGFYEQYF.

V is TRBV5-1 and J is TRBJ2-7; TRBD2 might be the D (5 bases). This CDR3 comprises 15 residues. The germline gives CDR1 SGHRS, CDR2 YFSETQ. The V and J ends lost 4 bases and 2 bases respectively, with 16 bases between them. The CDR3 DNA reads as TGCGCCAGCAGCCCATGGACGGGGAACCCCTACGAGCAGTACTTC. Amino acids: CASSPWTGNPYEQYF.

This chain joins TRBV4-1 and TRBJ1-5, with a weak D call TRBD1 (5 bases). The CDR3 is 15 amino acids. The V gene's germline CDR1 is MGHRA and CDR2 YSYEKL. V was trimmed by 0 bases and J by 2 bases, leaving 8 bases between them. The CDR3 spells CASSQERGGNQPQHF. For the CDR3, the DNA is TGCGCCAGCAGCCAAGAAAGGGGCGGCAATCAGCCCCAGCATTTT.

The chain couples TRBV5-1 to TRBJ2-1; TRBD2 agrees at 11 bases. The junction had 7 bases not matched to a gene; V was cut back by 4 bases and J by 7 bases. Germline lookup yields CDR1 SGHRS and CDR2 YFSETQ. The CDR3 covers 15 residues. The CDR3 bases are TGCGCCAGCAGCGTGACTAGCGGGATGGTTAATGAGCAGTTCTTC. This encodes CASSVTSGMVNEQFF.

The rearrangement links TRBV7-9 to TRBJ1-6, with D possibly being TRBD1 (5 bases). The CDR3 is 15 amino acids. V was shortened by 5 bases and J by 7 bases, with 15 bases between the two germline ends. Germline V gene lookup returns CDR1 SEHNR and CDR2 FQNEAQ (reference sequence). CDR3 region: CASSPSGVDNSPLHF. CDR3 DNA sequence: TGTGCCAGCAGCCCCTCGGGGGTCGACAATTCACCCCTCCACTTT.

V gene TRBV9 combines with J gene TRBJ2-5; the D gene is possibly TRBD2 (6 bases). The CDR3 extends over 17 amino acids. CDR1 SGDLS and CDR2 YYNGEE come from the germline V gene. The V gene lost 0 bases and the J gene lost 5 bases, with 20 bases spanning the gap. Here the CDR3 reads CASSVDPLPGVGETQYF. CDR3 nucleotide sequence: TGTGCCAGCAGCGTAGACCCTCTACCGGGAGTGGGGGAGACCCAGTACTTC.

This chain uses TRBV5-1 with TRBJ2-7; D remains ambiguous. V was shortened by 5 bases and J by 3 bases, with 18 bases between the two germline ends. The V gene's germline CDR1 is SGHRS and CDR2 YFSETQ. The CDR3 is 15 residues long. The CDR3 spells CASRTGGPSFYEQYF. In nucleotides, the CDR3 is TGCGCCAGCAGAACCGGTGGACCGAGCTTCTACGAGCAGTACTTC.

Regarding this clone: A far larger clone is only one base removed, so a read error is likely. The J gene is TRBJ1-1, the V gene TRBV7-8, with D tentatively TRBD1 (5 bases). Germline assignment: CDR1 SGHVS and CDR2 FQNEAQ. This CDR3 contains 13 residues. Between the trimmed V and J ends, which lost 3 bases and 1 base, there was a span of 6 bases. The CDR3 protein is CASSFQGNTEAFF. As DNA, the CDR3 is TGTGCCAGCAGCTTTCAGGGGAACACTGAAGCTTTCTTT.

CDR3 DNA: TGTGCCAGCAGCATAAATCGGGCAGGGATGGATGGCTACACCTTC. Translation gives CASSINRAGMDGYTF. V usage is TRBV11-2 and J usage is TRBJ1-2; the D gene is possibly TRBD1 (5 bases). Germline V gene sequence: CDR1 SGHAT, CDR2 FQNNGV. Trimming left V 5 bases short and J 6 bases short, with 19 bases between. The CDR3 loop spans 15 amino acids.

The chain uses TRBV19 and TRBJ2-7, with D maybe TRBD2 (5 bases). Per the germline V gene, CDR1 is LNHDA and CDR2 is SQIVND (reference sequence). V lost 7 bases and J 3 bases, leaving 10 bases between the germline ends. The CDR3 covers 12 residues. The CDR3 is CASMGAGYEQYF. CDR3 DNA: TGTGCCAGTATGGGTGCGGGCTACGAGCAGTACTTC.

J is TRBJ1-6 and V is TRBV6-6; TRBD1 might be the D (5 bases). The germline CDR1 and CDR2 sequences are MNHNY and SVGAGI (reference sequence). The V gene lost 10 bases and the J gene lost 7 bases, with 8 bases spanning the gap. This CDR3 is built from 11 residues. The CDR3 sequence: CATEGNSPLHF. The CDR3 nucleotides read TGTGCCACTGAGGGGAATTCACCCCTCCACTTT.